This section outlines one TCR beta chain sequence together with its context. Its recognized antigen is unknown. No clone much larger than this one lies a single base away; base qualities are absent. Reads for this sample came from an Illumina NovaSeq 6000. TCR cDNA was made using 5'RACE template switching, a step that added a universal primer site and unique molecular identifiers. Priming of cDNA synthesis was performed from both the TCR alpha and TCR beta constant segments. Library amplification involved two PCR steps, and the second step added sample barcodes and sequencing adapters. Sequencing of the libraries was done on either Illumina HiSeq 2500 (2x100 bp) or NovaSeq (2x150 bp). Under the source paper's analysis protocol: Reads were demultiplexed and collapsed into UMI consensus sequences with MIGEC, and V(D)J alignment was performed with MiXCR. Vaccine-responding clonotypes were identified with edgeR using replicate PBMC samples, with FDR below 0.01 and a log2 fold change above 5 up to day 15 being required. Each bulk clonotype was labeled CD4 or CD8 based on which sequenced repertoire, CD4 or CD8, contained the clonotype at higher abundance. The public reads were quality trimmed at Q25 with fastp and then assembled into clones with MiXCR by TCRdb, keeping productive beta chains. Identical CDR3 protein sequences are pooled into one entry, listed with their most common genes and DNA. It is TCRdb's table, rather than the study itself, that gives the V and J calls and clone size. The sample table shows a few hundred thousand distinct CDR3 sequences, and around 19% are seen once. The top ten clonotypes cover roughly a sixth of the sample.

The sample's treatment or condition label, decoded: live attenuated yellow fever vaccine strain. Two biological replicates of bulk PBMCs were collected at each blood-draw timepoint. PBMCs were isolated from peripheral blood using a standard Ficoll-Paque protocol. TriZol was used to extract RNA from bulk PBMCs, from CD4 and CD8 fractions, and from dextramer-positive and dextramer-negative fractions. The germline V gene (reference sequence) sets CDR1 to SEHNR and CDR2 to FQNEAQ. Counted from cysteine to phenylalanine, this CDR3 has 15 amino acids. Here the CDR3 DNA is all that survives: 45 bases in frame from base 1. Cut back by 1 base and 1 base, the V and J ends lie 10 bases apart. This sample stems from a study of T cells after yellow fever vaccination (dated by TCRdb to 2018 to 2020). At the level of the whole study: The SMART-Seq v4 Ultra Low Input RNA kit was used to prepare libraries from fractions with low cell numbers. Blood samples were taken at several timepoints before and after primary and secondary immunization, and bulk PBMC replicates and cell subsets were isolated. To follow T-cell clones before and after both primary and booster YFV17D yellow fever vaccination, bulk TCR alpha and beta repertoires underwent longitudinal sequencing. Two healthy male donors made up the cohort, one aged 18 to 29 years and the other aged 30 to 40 years.

The study at large found these results: Compared with the primary T-cell response, the secondary T-cell response was weaker but faster, peaking on day 5 rather than day 15. After the booster, most of the clones that had expanded following primary vaccination were detected again (almost 98% of CD4 and around 88% of CD8), which suggests that memory was broadly maintained. Computational filtering was required because FACS-sorted repertoires could contain abundant contaminating clonotypes from the bulk population. A small fraction of clonotypes appeared in both the CD4 and CD8 compartments, likely as a result of convergent recombination. Because the study included only two donors, the extent to which the findings can be generalized is limited.

The TCR originated in a man aged 18 to 29 who received the YFV17D yellow fever vaccine. Sample: PBMCs, taken before the yellow fever booster vaccination. Recombination connected TRBV7-9 to TRBJ1-1, with the D gene too uncertain to name. The CDR3 loop reads CASSLVGSRNTEAFF. The DNA reads as follows: TGTGCCAGCAGCTTAGTGGGGTCCAGGAACACTGAAGCTTTCTTT.